The present T cell receptor (beta chain) was sequenced within a study of vaccination and CD4 T cells after COVID-19. For the study at large: Cellular stimulation was performed using overlapping spike peptides derived from SARS-CoV-2, HCoV-NL63, HCoV-OC43 and HCoV-229E.

As regards this clonotype: Its specificity is not known.

The study sequenced cultured CD4+ T cell DNA using the Oncomine TCR Beta short-read assay. TCRdb re-called the PCR reads with MiXCR, one entry per CDR3 protein. The table includes tens of thousands of distinct CDR3 sequences, 35% to 55% detected once. CDR1 and CDR2 from the germline V gene are MNHEY and SVGAGI. Trimming removed 4 bases from V and 1 base from J, with 11 bases in between. This CDR3 comprises 14 residues. Noted treatment: approximately 9-day PBMC culture with coronavirus spike peptide pools or control peptides (ViraFEST assay). This receptor was taken from a human donor who had recovered from COVID-19. Material for sequencing was CD4+ T cells from blood, cultured in vitro. The chain is built from TRBV6-5 and TRBJ2-7; a weak D match, TRBD1 (5 bases). As DNA, the CDR3 is TGTGCCAGCAGTTTTAGTAGGGGTTCCTACGAGCAGTACTTC. Translation: CASSFSRGSYEQYF.